This is a list of T cell receptor beta chains from one sample in a study of T cell changes during pregnancy in multiple sclerosis. Some clones are missing from TCRdb's copy, which holds only in-frame ones; the method was immunoSEQ multiplex PCR. Altogether some 110,000 clones are present, less than 95% being singletons, with the ten largest covering roughly 1.5%. The sample was peripheral blood, taken after pregnancy. Source of these receptors: a female donor with multiple sclerosis, enrolled in a pregnancy study. Each CDR3 is given with its conserved first and last residue. The D gene is left open where the match is weak. Clone sizes are given selectively: once, few, many, or a class where the clone is expanded.

clone_size j_call v_call d_call cdr3_aa cdr3_nt
NA TRBJ2-5 TRBV15 TRBD1 CATSRGGGARSETQYF TGTGCCACCAGCAGAGGAGGGGGCGCGCGATCGGAGACCCAGTACTTC
NA TRBJ1-2 TRBV12-5 NA CASGLHPDSLIYGYTF TGTGCTAGTGGTCTCCATCCGGACAGCCTTATCTATGGCTACACCTTC
NA TRBJ2-2 TRBV7-3 TRBD2 CASSSSGSPTGELFF TGTGCCAGCAGCTCTAGCGGGTCCCCCACCGGGGAGCTGTTTTTT
once TRBJ2-7 TRBV28 NA CASSFLGGGSYEQYF TGTGCCAGCAGTTTTCTTGGTGGCGGCTCCTACGAGCAGTACTTC
NA TRBJ2-3 TRBV10-1 TRBD1 CASSRDRVSDTQYF TGCGCCAGCAGCCGGGACAGGGTATCAGATACGCAGTATTTT
NA TRBJ1-1 TRBV9 TRBD1 CASSPGTGFGNTEAFF TGTGCCAGCAGCCCAGGGACAGGCTTCGGGAACACTGAAGCTTTCTTT
NA TRBJ1-2 TRBV28 NA CASSLTQAGYGYTF TGTGCCAGCAGTTTAACCCAGGCGGGGTATGGCTACACCTTC
NA TRBJ2-3 TRBV5-4 NA CASSLSGWDTQYF TGTGCCAGCAGCTTATCAGGGTGGGATACGCAGTATTTT
once TRBJ1-4 TRBV10-2 NA CASSGGPGATNEKLFF TGCGCCAGCAGTGGAGGCCCCGGAGCAACTAATGAAAAACTGTTTTTT
NA TRBJ2-1 TRBV19 TRBD2 CASSVEGLAGESKNEQFF TGTGCCAGTAGTGTTGAGGGACTAGCGGGAGAATCTAAAAATGAGCAGTTCTTC
NA TRBJ1-1 TRBV11-2 TRBD1 CASSLIRTGVNTEAFF TGTGCCAGCAGCTTAATAAGGACAGGGGTGAACACTGAAGCTTTCTTT
NA TRBJ2-1 TRBV6-5 NA CASRSGDRRHEQFF TGTGCCAGCAGATCGGGGGACAGAAGGCATGAGCAGTTCTTC
NA TRBJ2-3 TRBV19 TRBD1 CASTIGTGGVTDTQYF TGTGCCAGTACCATTGGGACAGGGGGCGTCACAGATACGCAGTATTTT
NA TRBJ1-1 TRBV2 NA CASSVSGPMNTEAFF TGTGCCAGCAGTGTCTCTGGGCCGATGAACACTGAAGCTTTCTTT
NA TRBJ1-4 TRBV4-1 NA CASSQAATNEKLFF TGCGCCAGCAGCCAGGCAGCAACTAATGAAAAACTGTTTTTT
NA TRBJ1-2 TRBV15 NA CATSRGEGGYGYTF TGTGCCACCAGCAGAGGGGAGGGGGGCTATGGCTACACCTTC
NA TRBJ2-5 TRBV4-1 NA CASSQELGRETQYF TGCGCCAGCAGCCAAGAATTGGGGAGGGAGACCCAGTACTTC
NA TRBJ1-1 TRBV6-1 TRBD1 CASSADRVNTEAFF TGTGCCAGCAGTGCCGACAGGGTGAACACTGAAGCTTTCTTT
NA TRBJ2-2 TRBV9 NA CASSSPAGELFF TGTGCCAGCAGCTCCCCAGCCGGGGAGCTGTTTTTT